This T cell receptor (beta chain) originates from a study of blood T cell repertoires in COVID-19. The overall study: The United States, Italy and Spain provided the acute and convalescent COVID-19 samples. Nucleic acid was either cDNA or gDNA, and it came from T cells, B-cell-depleted T cells, or PBMCs.

V dropped 1 base and J dropped 6; count of bases not matched to a gene: 3. Germline V gene lookup returns CDR1 KGHSH and CDR2 LQKENI. CDR3 length: 15 residues. In the source study's methods: Quantification of nucleated cells was approximated via reference gene primer amplification. TCRdb's copy holds only in-frame clones and misses some; the assay was immunoSEQ multiplex PCR. That table furnishes V, J and clone size, whereas the DNA furnished D and trimming. This sample carries approximately 230,000 clones, approximately 81% of them seen once, and the ten largest clones take 20%. V gene TRBV18 combines with J gene TRBJ1-6, with 7 bases identical to TRBD1. The sample taken for sequencing was peripheral blood. The receptor comes from a man in his thirties or forties with active or convalescent COVID-19. CDR3 DNA: TGTGCCAGCTCACCACAGGGGACAGTTAATTCACCCCTCCACTTT. This encodes CASSPQGTVNSPLHF. The full variable domain, in which reference TRBV18 and TRBJ1-6 provide the parts outside the CDR3, is NAGVMQNPRHLVRRRGQEARLRCSPMKGHSHVYWYRQLPEEGLKFMVYLQKENIIDESGMPKERFSAEFPKEGPSILRIQQVVRGDSAAYFCASSPQGTVNSPLHFGNGTRLTVT.